The next 12 T cell receptor beta chains were all read from a single sample in a study of tumour-infiltrating T cells in Burkitt lymphoma. The table came from immunoSEQ multiplex PCR; TCRdb's copy has only in-frame clones and leaves some out. The data show under 8,000 clones, about a sixth seen once. Sequencing was performed on tumor tissue. The origin of the receptors is a human donor with diffuse large B-cell lymphoma.

The chain has TRBV4-1 and TRBJ1-3; a weak D match, TRBD1 (6 bases). V was trimmed by 0 bases and J by 4 bases, leaving 19 bases between them. The CDR3 spans 18 residues. Germline V gene sequence: CDR1 MGHRA, CDR2 YSYEKL. The CDR3 bases are TGCGCCAGCAGCCAAGAGATGTGGGGGGGGCAAAACGGAAACACCATATATTTT. Its protein is CASSQEMWGGQNGNTIYF.

This chain uses TRBV9 with TRBJ2-7; 7 nucleotides match TRBD2. Germline V CDR1 and CDR2: SGDLS, YYNGEE. The CDR3 loop spans 14 amino acids. With V trimmed by 0 bases and J by 0 bases, 0 bases remained unmatched. The DNA of the CDR3 is TGTGCCAGCAGCGTAGGCGGGAGCTCCTACGAGCAGTACTTC. Translated: CASSVGGSSYEQYF. Filled out from reference TRBV9 and TRBJ2-7, the complete variable domain reads DSGVTQTPKHLITATGQRVTLRCSPRSGDLSVYWYQQSLDQGLQFLIQYYNGEERAKGNILERFSAQQFPDLHSELNLSSLELGDSALYFCASSVGGSSYEQYFGPGTRLTVT.

This clone was seen more than once but under ten times. Other nucleotide sequences from this sample produce the same CDR3. The chain links TRBV4-2 to TRBJ2-5; D ambiguous. The CDR3 loop spans 12 amino acids. V was trimmed by 0 bases and J by 6 bases, leaving 5 bases between them. Germline V gives CDR1 LGHNA, CDR2 YNFKEQ. The CDR3 loop is CASSQDGKTQYF. In nucleotides, the CDR3 is TGTGCCAGCAGCCAAGATGGTAAGACCCAGTACTTC.

The chain uses TRBV28 and TRBJ1-1; tentatively, D is TRBD1 (5 bases). Per germline, CDR1 MDHEN and CDR2 SYDVKM. Trimming took off 3 bases at V and 5 bases at J, with 16 bases between the two ends. The CDR3 has 15 residues. This chain's CDR3 is CASSFGRAFITEAFF. The DNA for the CDR3 is TGTGCCAGCAGTTTCGGCAGGGCTTTTATTACTGAAGCTTTCTTT.

The CDR3 region is CASSLTSGSLYNEQFF. Written as DNA, the CDR3 is TGTGCCAGCAGTTTGACTAGCGGGAGTCTCTACAATGAGCAGTTCTTC. The V gene is TRBV9, the J gene TRBJ2-1; TRBD2 matches 12 bases. The CDR3 contains 16 residues. Germline CDR1 is SGDLS and CDR2 is YYNGEE. Trimming at V came to 5 bases and at J to 3 bases, leaving 6 bases not matched to a gene.

This chain joins TRBV5-1 and TRBJ2-1; 8 nucleotides line up with TRBD1. There are 15 residues in the CDR3. Germline CDR1 SGHRS, CDR2 YFSETQ. Losses at the gene ends were 4 bases for V and 4 bases for J; bases not matched to a gene: 7. The CDR3 loop reads CASSVRDRFYNEQFF. The CDR3 DNA follows: TGCGCCAGCAGCGTGCGGGACAGGTTTTACAATGAGCAGTTCTTC.

The chain couples TRBV27 to TRBJ2-1; D is unclear. The CDR3 has 14 residues. V was cut by 5 bases and J by 0 bases, with 8 bases left in between. Germline V CDR1 and CDR2: MNHEY, SMNVEV (reference sequence). CDR3 in amino acids: CASSRLYSYNEQFF. The CDR3, as DNA: TGTGCCAGCAGTCGTCTTTACTCCTACAATGAGCAGTTCTTC.

This clone was observed a few times. This rearrangement joins TRBV19 to TRBJ1-5; no clear D gene. Germline V gives CDR1 LNHDA, CDR2 SQIVND (reference sequence). The V end lost 7 bases, the J end lost 6 bases, and 10 bases lay between the germline ends. The CDR3 is made up of 12 amino acids. CDR3 region: CASNLGLQPQHF. The CDR3 DNA sequence: TGTGCCAGTAATTTAGGGCTTCAGCCCCAGCATTTT.

There are a few counts of this clone. This rearrangement joins TRBV19 to TRBJ1-2; D unresolved. The germline V gene has CDR1 LNHDA and CDR2 SQIVND (reference sequence). This CDR3 has 16 residues. Trimming removed 7 bases at V and 4 bases at J, with 22 bases between. The CDR3 DNA reads TGTGCCAGTACACCGACTTCCATTGGGTTGGGCTATGGCTACACCTTC. This codes for CASTPTSIGLGYGYTF.

This chain links TRBV29-1 with TRBJ2-7; 10 bases fit TRBD1. Germline V lookup: CDR1 SQVTM, CDR2 ANQGSEA. After removal of 5 bases from V and 6 bases from J, the junction contained 1 base not matched to a gene. This CDR3 comprises 11 residues. This CDR3 is CSVWTGGEQYF. The DNA for the CDR3 is TGCAGCGTTTGGACAGGGGGCGAGCAGTACTTC.

V and J are TRBV19 and TRBJ2-1; TRBD2 matches at 8 bases. The CDR3 has 14 amino acids. Per germline, CDR1 LNHDA and CDR2 SQIVND (reference sequence). Trimming removed 7 bases from V and 9 bases from J; junction bases left unmatched: 11. The CDR3 region is CASTKMAAGGEQFF. In DNA, the CDR3 is TGTGCCAGTACCAAAATGGCGGCGGGAGGTGAGCAGTTCTTC.

This clone was detected only a few times. The chain couples TRBV7-2 to TRBJ1-5; D is possibly TRBD1 (5 bases). The CDR3 covers 15 residues. CDR1 and CDR2 (germline): SGHTA, FQGNSA. V lost 5 bases, J lost 0 bases, and 11 bases lay in between. The CDR3 reads CASSPLRGSNQPQHF. CDR3 in DNA: TGTGCCAGCAGCCCCTTGAGGGGTAGCAATCAGCCCCAGCATTTT.